These 2 T cell receptor beta chains were sequenced from one sample in a study of regulatory T cells in long-lasting Graves disease. Time point here: newly diagnosed GD, antithyroid drugs for less than 3 months. Scientists built the TCR library using RNA that was extracted from PBMCs. The authors built TCR beta libraries using iRepertoire HTBI primers and Arm-PCR of CDR3 regions. Each CDR3 protein is one row after TCRdb ran MiXCR on the multiplex PCR reads. This sample yields approximately 490,000 distinct CDR3 sequences, of which around 15% are seen a single time; 9.5% to 15% belongs to the top ten. This sample also appeared in a second study, on T cells in Graves' hyperthyroidism and ophthalmopathy.

The material sequenced was peripheral blood mononuclear cells (PBMCs), taken at new diagnosis, from a patient treated with antithyroid drugs. The source is a man aged 35-49 years with Graves disease.

This clonotype came up many times. The genes are TRBV7-9 and TRBJ2-5, with 10 bases identical to TRBD2. Germline assignment: CDR1 SEHNR and CDR2 FQNEAQ (reference sequence). The CDR3 consists of 17 residues. V shed 1 base, J shed 6 bases, and the junction held 11 bases outside the gene matches. CDR3 sequence (DNA): TGTGCCAGCAGCTTAGTTAGGACTAGCGGAGCGATGAAGACCCAGTACTTC. Protein sequence: CASSLVRTSGAMKTQYF.

This clonotype was seen many times. This rearrangement joins TRBV28 to TRBJ2-3; D is uncertain. V shed 3 bases and J shed 9 bases, with 13 bases lying between them. CDR3 size: 13 residues. Germline CDR1 reads MDHEN; CDR2 reads SYDVKM. DNA for the CDR3: TGTGCCAGCAGTTTTCCACGGGTCGGCACGCAGTATTTT. It is translated as CASSFPRVGTQYF.